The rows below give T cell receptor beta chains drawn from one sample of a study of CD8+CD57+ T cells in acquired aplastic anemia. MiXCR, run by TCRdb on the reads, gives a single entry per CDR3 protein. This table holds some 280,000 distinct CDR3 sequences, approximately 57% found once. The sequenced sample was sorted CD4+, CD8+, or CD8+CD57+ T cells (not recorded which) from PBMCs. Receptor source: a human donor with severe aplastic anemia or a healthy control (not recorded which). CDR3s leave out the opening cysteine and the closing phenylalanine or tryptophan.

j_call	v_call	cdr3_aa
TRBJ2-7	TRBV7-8	ASSPRDRGSEQY
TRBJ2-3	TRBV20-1	SARRGGRTDTQY
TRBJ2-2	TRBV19	ASNIYGTGELF
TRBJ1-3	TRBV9	ASSAGGTSSGNTIY
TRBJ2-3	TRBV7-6	ASSLGSGGLHNTQY
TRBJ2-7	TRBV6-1	ASSEAGQPPYEQY
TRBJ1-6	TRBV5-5	ASSSDRGNSPLH
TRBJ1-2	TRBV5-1	ASSLDNWGDYGYT
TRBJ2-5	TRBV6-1	ASSERGANQETQY
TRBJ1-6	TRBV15	ATSRGGQALH
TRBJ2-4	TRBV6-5	ASSPLRAEGGNIQY
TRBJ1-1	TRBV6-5	ASSYRTGKAF
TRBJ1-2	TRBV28	ASRQRTGGSYGYT
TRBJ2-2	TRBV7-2	ASSSRQGAGELF
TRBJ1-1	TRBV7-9	ASSPSAGQGNTEAF
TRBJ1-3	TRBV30	AWSATGAAIY
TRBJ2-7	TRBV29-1	SVDRTESSCEQY
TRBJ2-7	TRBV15	ATSRGGNRGYEQY
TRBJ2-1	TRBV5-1	ASSFTGIYNEQF
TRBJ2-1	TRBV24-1	ATSDPTSGGGNEQF
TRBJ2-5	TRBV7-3	ASSPGLGLIETQY
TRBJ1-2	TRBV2	ATDDLGGYT
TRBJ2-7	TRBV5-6	ASSLRTVTGVYEQY
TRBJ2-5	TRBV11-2	ASSSTSRETQY
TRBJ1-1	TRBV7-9	ASSLYAANTEAF
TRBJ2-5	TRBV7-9	ASSLGGGASLQETQY
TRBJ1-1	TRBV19	ASSSIPGKAF
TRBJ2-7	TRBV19	ASRAPQGAYEQY
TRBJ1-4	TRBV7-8	ASSPRTLRDGTWNEKLF
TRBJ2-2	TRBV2	ASSDRGVAGELF
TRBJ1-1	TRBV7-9	ASSLVRDALTEAF
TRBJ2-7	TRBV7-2	ASSRTSGSYEQY
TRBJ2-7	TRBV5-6	ASSLGESYEQY
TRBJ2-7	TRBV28	ASSYTTGSFDEQY
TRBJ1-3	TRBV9	ASSVEGTGNTIY
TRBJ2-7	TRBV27	ASSLWAEGAAVYEQY
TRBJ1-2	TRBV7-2	ASSQDFARALGYGYT
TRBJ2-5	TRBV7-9	ASSYAWGETQY
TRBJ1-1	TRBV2	ASSEQGYEQYTEAF
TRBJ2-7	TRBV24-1	ATQGQGGEQY